What follows are 15 T cell receptor beta chains derived from one specimen sequenced in a study of Graves' ophthalmopathy and Graves' hyperthyroidism. RNA transcripts yielded amplified TCR beta CDR3 regions. Second-round multiplex PCR came after first-round RT-PCR with HTBI primers. TCRdb re-derived calls from the multiplex PCR reads in MiXCR, one entry per CDR3 protein. The data show about 550,000 distinct CDR3 sequences, about 40% seen once. Sequencing used peripheral blood or thyroid tissue (not recorded which). These receptors all stem from an adult man with Graves' hyperthyroidism.

This clonotype showed up just a few times. The CDR3 is CASKGVVGYGYTF. CDR3 coding DNA: TGTGCCAGCAAGGGGGTAGTCGGGTATGGCTACACCTTC. This sequence joins TRBV12-3 or TRBV12-4 and TRBJ1-2, with D perhaps matching TRBD1 (6 bases). The CDR3 is 13 residues long. The ends were cut back, 7 bases at V and 5 bases at J, with 14 bases in the middle.

This clonotype was counted many times. The rearrangement joins TRBV7-9 to TRBJ1-2; D is ambiguous. V gave up 6 bases and J gave up 6 bases, with 17 bases separating them. CDR1 is SEHNR, CDR2 FQNEAQ, per germline (reference sequence). CDR3 length: 14 residues. CDR3 amino acids: CASRSLQVLDGYTF. Written as DNA, the CDR3 is TGTGCCAGCAGATCACTGCAGGTTTTAGATGGCTACACCTTC.

This clonotype was observed a handful of times. The V and J genes are TRBV6-1 and TRBJ1-5; 11 nucleotides line up with TRBD1. The germline CDR1 and CDR2 sequences are MNHNS and SASEGT. There are 17 residues in the CDR3. J lost 3 bases, V lost 4 bases, and 8 bases had no gene match. CDR3 residues: CASSALGTGGNNQPQHF. CDR3 in DNA: TGTGCCAGCAGTGCCTTGGGGACAGGGGGAAACAATCAGCCCCAGCATTTT.

There are many counts of this clonotype. The chain employs TRBV7-8 and TRBJ2-7, with TRBD2 matching 10 bases. J gave up 3 bases and V 3 bases, and 5 bases lay outside the gene matches. This CDR3 region has 15 residues. Germline CDR1 and CDR2: SGHVS and FQNEAQ. The CDR3 DNA reads as TGTGCCAGCAGCTTCACTAGCGGGGCATTCTACGAGCAGTACTTC. Translating it yields CASSFTSGAFYEQYF.

With respect to this clonotype: The junction shows a germline mismatch at one end, possibly a read error. The chain couples TRBV5-5 to TRBJ2-7; D unresolved. This CDR3 is 17 amino acids long. The V gene's germline CDR1 is SGHKS and CDR2 YYEKEE (reference sequence). As DNA, the CDR3 is TGTGCCAGCAGCCTAAGTCCCGGACGTTGGAGCTCCTACGGGCAGTACTTC. It encodes CASSLSPGRWSSYGQYF.

This clonotype was seen ten or more times. The genes are TRBV20-1 and TRBJ2-5; D may correspond to TRBD1 or TRBD2 (5 bases each). Between the trimmed V and J ends, which lost 3 bases and 4 bases, there was a span of 9 bases. Germline values: CDR1 DFQATT, CDR2 SNEGSKA (reference sequence). The CDR3 has 12 residues. The DNA of the CDR3 is TGCAGTGCTAGGGGGGTACGAGAGACCCAGTACTTC. Amino acid sequence: CSARGVRETQYF.

The table lists this clonotype with many counts. The chain couples TRBV7-9 to TRBJ1-2; D uncertain. The CDR3 is 13 amino acids. V shed 3 bases and J shed 8 bases, with 13 bases lying between them. CDR1 and CDR2 (germline): SEHNR, FQNEAQ (reference sequence). The CDR3 region has the DNA TGTGCCAGCAGCTTGGATACGTTTGGCGGCTACACCTTC. Its translation is CASSLDTFGGYTF.

The chain couples TRBV24-1 to TRBJ2-7, with 7 bases identical to TRBD1. Germline V gene lookup returns CDR1 KGHDR and CDR2 SFDVKD. The junction had 3 bases not matched to a gene; V was cut back by 2 bases and J by 0 bases. The CDR3 runs 15 residues. In nucleotides, the CDR3 is TGTGCCACCAGTGATTCCCAGGGGGACTCCTACGAGCAGTACTTC. Translating gives CATSDSQGDSYEQYF.

The chain joins TRBV29-1 to TRBJ1-4; TRBD1 matches at 7 bases. J was trimmed by 7 bases and V by 8 bases; bases with no gene match: 7. Germline CDR1 and CDR2: SQVTM and ANQGSEA. CDR3 length: 12 amino acids. The CDR3 sequence is CSLGQSIEKLFF. The CDR3 bases are TGCAGCTTGGGACAGTCGATTGAAAAACTGTTTTTT.

This clonotype was found a few times. The chain links TRBV14 to TRBJ2-2; the match to TRBD1 covers 8 bases. The CDR3 spans 13 residues. Germline trimming cut 6 bases from V and 16 bases from J; bases unmatched to any gene: 13. Germline V lookup: CDR1 SGHDN, CDR2 FVKESK. CDR3: CASSPRMTGDPFF. CDR3 coding DNA: TGTGCCAGCAGTCCAAGGATGACAGGGGATCCGTTTTTT.

This clonotype was seen more than once but under ten times. The chain has TRBV29-1 and TRBJ1-4, with a possible D match to TRBD1 (6 bases). CDR1 SQVTM and CDR2 ANQGSEA come from the germline V gene. Trimming left V 3 bases short and J 8 bases short, with 10 bases between. The CDR3 runs to 12 residues. CDR3: CSVEGGGEKLFF. The CDR3 DNA follows: TGCAGCGTTGAGGGCGGGGGCGAAAAACTGTTTTTT.

Comments on this clonotype: This may come from a read error, since a much larger clone is one base off. This sequence joins TRBV12-3 or TRBV12-4 and TRBJ1-4; tentative D call: TRBD1 (6 bases). V gave up 8 bases and J gave up 8 bases, with 21 bases separating them. The CDR3 is 15 residues long. CDR3 sequence (DNA): TGTGCCAGCGGTTCCCTGGGGGGCGGCGGGGAAAAACTGTTTTTT. Its protein is CASGSLGGGGEKLFF.

In its sample, this clonotype was seen many times. This chain links TRBV12-3 or TRBV12-4 with TRBJ1-6, with D unclear. The CDR3 consists of 14 residues. Trimming pared 3 bases from V and 7 bases from J, leaving 10 bases between. The CDR3 sequence: CASSLPTGNSPLHF. As DNA, the CDR3 is TGTGCCAGCAGTTTGCCCACGGGGAATTCACCCCTCCACTTT.

Ten or more counts support this clonotype. V gene TRBV20-1 combines with J gene TRBJ1-2; 8 bases agree with TRBD1. From germline, CDR1 is DFQATT and CDR2 SNEGSKA (reference sequence). CDR3 length: 13 residues. V trimming: 3 bases; J trimming: 4 bases; junction bases outside the gene matches: 4. The CDR3 nucleotides read TGCAGTGCTAGCGGGACAGGCATCTATGGCTACACCTTC. As protein: CSASGTGIYGYTF.

This clonotype was recorded a few times. The chain uses TRBV7-2 and TRBJ2-3, with D maybe TRBD2 (5 bases). Germline CDR1 is SGHTA and CDR2 is FQGNSA. This CDR3 has 14 residues. Trimming cost V 3 bases and J 5 bases, with 12 bases left between them. CDR3 sequence reads: CASSFGGPRDTQYF. DNA for the CDR3: TGTGCCAGCAGCTTTGGCGGGCCAAGAGATACGCAGTATTTT.